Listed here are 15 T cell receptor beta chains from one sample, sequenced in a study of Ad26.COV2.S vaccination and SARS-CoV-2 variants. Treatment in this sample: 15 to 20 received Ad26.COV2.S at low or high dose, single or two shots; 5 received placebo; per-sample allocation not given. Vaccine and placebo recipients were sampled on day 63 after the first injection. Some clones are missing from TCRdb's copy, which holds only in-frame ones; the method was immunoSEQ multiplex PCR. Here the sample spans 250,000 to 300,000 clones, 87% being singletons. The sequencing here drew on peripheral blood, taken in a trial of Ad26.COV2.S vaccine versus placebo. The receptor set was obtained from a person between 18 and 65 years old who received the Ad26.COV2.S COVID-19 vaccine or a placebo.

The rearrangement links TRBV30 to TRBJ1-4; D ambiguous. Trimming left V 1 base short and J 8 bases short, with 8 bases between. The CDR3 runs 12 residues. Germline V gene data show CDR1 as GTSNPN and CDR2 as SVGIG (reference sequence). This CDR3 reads CAWSEEGEKLFF. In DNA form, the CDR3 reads TGTGCCTGGAGTGAGGAGGGAGAAAAACTGTTTTTT. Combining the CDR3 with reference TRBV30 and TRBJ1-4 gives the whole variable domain SQTIHQWPATLVQPVGSPLSLECTVEGTSNPNLYWYRQAAGRGLQLLFYSVGIGQISSEVPQNLSASRPQDRQFILSSKKLLLSDSGFYLCAWSEEGEKLFFGSGTQLSVL.

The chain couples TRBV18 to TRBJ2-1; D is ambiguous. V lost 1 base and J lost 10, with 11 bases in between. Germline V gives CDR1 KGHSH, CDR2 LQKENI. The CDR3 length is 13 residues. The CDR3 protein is CASSPLSWGEQFF. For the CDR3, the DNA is TGTGCCAGCTCACCACTTTCTTGGGGAGAGCAGTTCTTC.

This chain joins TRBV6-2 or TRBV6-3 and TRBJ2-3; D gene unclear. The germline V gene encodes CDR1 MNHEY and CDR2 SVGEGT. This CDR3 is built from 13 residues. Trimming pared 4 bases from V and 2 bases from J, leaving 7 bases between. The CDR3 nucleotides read TGTGCCAGCAGTTCCCGACCCACAGATACGCAGTATTTT. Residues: CASSSRPTDTQYF.

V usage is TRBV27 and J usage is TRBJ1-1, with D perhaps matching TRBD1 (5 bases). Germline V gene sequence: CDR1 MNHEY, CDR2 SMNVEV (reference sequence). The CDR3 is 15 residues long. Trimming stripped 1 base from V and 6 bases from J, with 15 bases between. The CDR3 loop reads CASSLFPGMSAEAFF. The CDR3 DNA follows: TGTGCCAGCAGTTTATTTCCAGGGATGAGCGCTGAAGCTTTCTTT.

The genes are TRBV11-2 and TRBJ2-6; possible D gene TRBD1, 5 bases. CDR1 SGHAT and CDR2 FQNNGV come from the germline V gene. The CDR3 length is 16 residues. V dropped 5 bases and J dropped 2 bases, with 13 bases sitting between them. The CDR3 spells CASSPAWGTGANVLTF. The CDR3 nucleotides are TGTGCCAGCAGCCCAGCTTGGGGCACTGGGGCCAACGTCCTGACTTTC.

The CDR3 spells CASRKLGVSYNEQFF. In DNA form, the CDR3 reads TGTGCCAGCAGAAAACTCGGGGTCTCCTACAATGAGCAGTTCTTC. This chain connects TRBV6-5 to TRBJ2-1, with a possible D match to TRBD2 (5 bases). CDR1 is MNHEY and CDR2 is SVGAGI in the germline V gene. Trimming stripped 6 bases from V and 0 bases from J, with 12 bases between. The CDR3 is 15 residues long.

The chain's CDR3 is CASSLGTLGNSPLHF. The CDR3 DNA is TGTGCCAGCAGCCTCGGGACGCTAGGCAATTCACCCCTCCACTTT. The chain links TRBV6-5 to TRBJ1-6; tentative D call: TRBD1 (5 bases). In germline, CDR1 is MNHEY, CDR2 SVGAGI. V lost 6 bases, J lost 7 bases, and 16 bases lay in between. CDR3 length: 15 residues.

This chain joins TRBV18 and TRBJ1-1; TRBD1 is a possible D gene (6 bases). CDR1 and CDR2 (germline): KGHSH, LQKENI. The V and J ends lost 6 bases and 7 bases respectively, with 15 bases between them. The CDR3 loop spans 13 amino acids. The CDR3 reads CASSLDSQLEAFF. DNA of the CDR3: TGTGCCAGCTCCCTGGACAGCCAGCTTGAAGCTTTCTTT.

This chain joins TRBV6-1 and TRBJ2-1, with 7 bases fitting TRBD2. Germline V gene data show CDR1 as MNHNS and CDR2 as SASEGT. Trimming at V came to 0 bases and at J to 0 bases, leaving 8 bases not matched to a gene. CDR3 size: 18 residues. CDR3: CASSEAPASGYSYNEQFF. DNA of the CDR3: TGTGCCAGCAGTGAAGCGCCCGCTAGCGGTTACTCCTACAATGAGCAGTTCTTC.

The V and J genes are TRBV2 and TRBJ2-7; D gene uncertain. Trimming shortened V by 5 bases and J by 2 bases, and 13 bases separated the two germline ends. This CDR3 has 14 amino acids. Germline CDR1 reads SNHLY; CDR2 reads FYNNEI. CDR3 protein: CASSLRIGAYEQYF. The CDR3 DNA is TGTGCCAGCAGTCTGAGAATAGGAGCCTACGAGCAGTACTTC.

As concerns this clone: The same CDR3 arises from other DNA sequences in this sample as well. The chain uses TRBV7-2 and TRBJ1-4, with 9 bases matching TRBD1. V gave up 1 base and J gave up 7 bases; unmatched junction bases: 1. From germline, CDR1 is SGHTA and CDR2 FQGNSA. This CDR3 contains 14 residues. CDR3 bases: TGTGCCAGCAGCTTAGGACAGGGGGGTGAAAAACTGTTTTTT. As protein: CASSLGQGGEKLFF.

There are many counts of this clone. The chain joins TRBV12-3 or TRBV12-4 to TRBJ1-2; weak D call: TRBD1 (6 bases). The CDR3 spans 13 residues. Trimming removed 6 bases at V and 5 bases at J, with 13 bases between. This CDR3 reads CASSQGLGYGYTF. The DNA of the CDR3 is TGTGCCAGCAGCCAGGGGTTGGGGTATGGCTACACCTTC.

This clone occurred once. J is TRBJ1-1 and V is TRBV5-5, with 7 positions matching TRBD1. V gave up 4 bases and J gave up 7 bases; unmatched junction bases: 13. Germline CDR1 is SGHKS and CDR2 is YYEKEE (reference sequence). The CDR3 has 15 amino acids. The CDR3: CASSPPGQIINEAFF. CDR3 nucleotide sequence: TGTGCCAGCAGCCCTCCGGGACAGATCATCAATGAAGCTTTCTTT.

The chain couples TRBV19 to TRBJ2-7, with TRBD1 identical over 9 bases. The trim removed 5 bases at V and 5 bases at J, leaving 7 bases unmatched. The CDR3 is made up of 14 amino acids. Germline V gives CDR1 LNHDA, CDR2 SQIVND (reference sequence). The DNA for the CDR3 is TGTGCCAGTAGTTTACAGGGGGCGCTTCACGAGCAGTACTTC. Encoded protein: CASSLQGALHEQYF.

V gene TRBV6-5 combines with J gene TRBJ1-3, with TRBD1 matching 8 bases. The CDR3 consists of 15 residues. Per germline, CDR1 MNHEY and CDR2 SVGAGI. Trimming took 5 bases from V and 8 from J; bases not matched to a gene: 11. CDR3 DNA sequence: TGTGCCAGCAGTCCCGGGACAGGACCTTTACACACCATATATTTT. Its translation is CASSPGTGPLHTIYF.